This TCR beta chain comes out of a study of identifying expanded T cells in peripheral blood. Study-wide results and caveats: Technical replicates showed approximately 1.2 changed clones; two weeks roughly 18; four weeks 19. Roughly two-week clone count variance significantly increased as total template count grew.

In regard to this clone: What it binds is not known.

Germline V CDR1 and CDR2: SNHLY, FYNNEI. This CDR3 contains 14 residues. Trimming took off 7 bases at V and 7 bases at J, with 17 bases between the two ends. Only in-frame clones appear in the TCRdb table, and some are missing; sequencing was by immunoSEQ multiplex PCR. The sample includes some 90,000 clones, 75% to 90% seen only once; the top ten take roughly 5.3%. During the collection period, no donor immune events like infections were recorded. The material sequenced was blood. The receptor was isolated from a person between 18 and 70 years old in good health. The J gene is TRBJ2-1, the V gene TRBV2; a weak D match, TRBD1 (6 bases). As DNA, the CDR3 is TGTGCCAGCAAATCCTACGACAGGTTGAATGAGCAGTTCTTC. Its translation: CASKSYDRLNEQFF.